A single sample gave rise to the 5 T cell receptor beta chains below, sequenced in a study of beta chain features in type 1 diabetes. The authors reverse transcribed all of the isolated RNA, so sequencing captured expressed TCRB transcripts. The data were produced by immunoSEQ multiplex PCR, yet TCRdb's version contains in-frame clones alone and is incomplete. The sample shows a few hundred thousand clones, more than 11% of them seen only once. Sample: naive CD4+ T cells from blood. All receptors come from a man aged 25-45 years in good health.

This clone was counted only a few times. The V gene is TRBV9, the J gene TRBJ2-1; D is undetermined. The CDR3 runs 12 residues. In germline, CDR1 is SGDLS, CDR2 YYNGEE. V lost 3 bases, J lost 5 bases, and 6 bases lay in between. The CDR3 nucleotides read TGTGCCAGCAGCGCAAGTAACAATGAGCAGTTCTTC. Translation gives CASSASNNEQFF.

The rearrangement uses TRBV7-9 and TRBJ1-5; D gene ambiguous. Germline CDR1 SEHNR, CDR2 FQNEAQ (reference sequence). V was trimmed by 3 bases and J by 5 bases, leaving 5 bases between them. CDR3 length: 12 residues. The CDR3 protein is CASSFSDQPQHF. CDR3 nucleotide sequence: TGTGCCAGCAGCTTTTCCGATCAGCCCCAGCATTTT.

The chain joins TRBV6-5 to TRBJ1-1; tentative D call: TRBD1 (5 bases). The CDR3 contains 14 residues. Trimming left V 3 bases short and J 2 bases short, with 10 bases between. Looked up from germline, CDR1 is MNHEY and CDR2 is SVGAGI. DNA for the CDR3: TGTGCCAGCAGTTATGGGGCGATTAACACTGAAGCTTTCTTT. Translating gives CASSYGAINTEAFF.

This clone turned up a few times. The CDR3 nucleotides read TGTGCCTGTAACCGGGACAGCTCTGGAAACACCATATATTTT. Translating it yields CACNRDSSGNTIYF. This rearrangement joins TRBV30 to TRBJ1-3, with 7 bases that match TRBD1. The CDR3 runs to 14 residues. The V and J ends lost 6 bases and 0 bases, in that order; junction bases with no gene match: 5. The V gene's germline CDR1 is GTSNPN and CDR2 SVGIG (reference sequence).

This clone has just a few counts. This sequence joins TRBV29-1 and TRBJ2-7, with TRBD1 as a possible D gene (5 bases). Trimming took 7 bases from V and 3 from J, leaving 13 bases between them. CDR1 and CDR2 (germline): SQVTM, ANQGSEA. This CDR3 comprises 12 residues. The CDR3 DNA reads TGCAGCGCCGGACAAAGCTTCTACGAGCAGTACTTC. Protein sequence: CSAGQSFYEQYF.